Listed below are T cell receptor beta chains from one sample, sequenced in a study of OX40 agonist ivuxolimab in advanced cancers. TCRdb's copy holds only in-frame clones and misses some; the assay was immunoSEQ multiplex PCR. This sample yields some 100,000 clones, of which less than 90% are seen a single time; 1% to 1.3% belongs to the top ten. Sequences were derived from CD4+ or CD8+ T cells sorted from blood, sampled in a trial of the OX40 agonist ivuxolimab. These receptors came from an adult with an advanced solid tumor such as melanoma, head and neck, liver or kidney cancer. The CDR3 runs from the conserved cysteine through the conserved F or W. Each record gives: J gene, V gene, CDR3 protein.

>TRBJ2-5|TRBV4-1
CASSVEETQYF
>TRBJ1-2|TRBV7-2
CASSLVIGTEGYTF
>TRBJ2-5|TRBV6-1
CASSEVGSLTLNF
>TRBJ2-5|TRBV6-1
CASSGSEGPRWTQYF
>TRBJ1-1|TRBV19
CAVGGVNTEAFF
>TRBJ2-2|TRBV6-5
CASSYSQGGFGGELFF
>TRBJ2-6|TRBV18
CASSSVSGANVLTF
>TRBJ2-5|TRBV6-6
CASSSGGALGTQYF
>TRBJ1-1|TRBV7-3
CASSLTPPSRSTEAFF
>TRBJ1-2|TRBV7-2
CASSLDLLRGYTF
>TRBJ2-5|TRBV9
CASSVGISETQYF
>TRBJ2-5|TRBV5-5
CASSLEGGKETQYF
>TRBJ1-4|TRBV7-2
CASSLGDSPNEKLFF
>TRBJ1-4|TRBV4-3
CASSQDPGTGAVYEKLFF
>TRBJ1-4|TRBV7-2
CASSLTGTGAEKLFF
>TRBJ1-3|TRBV9
CASSVLPGWGNTIYF
>TRBJ2-5|TRBV19
CASNQNQETQYF